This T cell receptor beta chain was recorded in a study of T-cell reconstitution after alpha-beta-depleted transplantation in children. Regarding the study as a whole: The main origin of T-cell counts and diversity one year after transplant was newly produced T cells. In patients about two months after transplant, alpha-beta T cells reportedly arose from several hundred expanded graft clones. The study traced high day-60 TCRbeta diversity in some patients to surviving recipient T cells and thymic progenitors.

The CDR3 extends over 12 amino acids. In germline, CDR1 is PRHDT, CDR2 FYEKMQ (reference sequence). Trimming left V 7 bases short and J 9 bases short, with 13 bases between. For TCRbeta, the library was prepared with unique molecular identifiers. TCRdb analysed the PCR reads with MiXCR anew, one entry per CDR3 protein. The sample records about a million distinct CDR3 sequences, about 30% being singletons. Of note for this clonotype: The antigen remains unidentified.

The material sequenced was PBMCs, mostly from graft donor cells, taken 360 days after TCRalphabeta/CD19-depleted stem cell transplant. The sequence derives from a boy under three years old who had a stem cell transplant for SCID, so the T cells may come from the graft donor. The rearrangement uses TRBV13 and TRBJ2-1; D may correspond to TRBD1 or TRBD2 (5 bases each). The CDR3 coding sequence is TGTGCCAGCAATACACTAGGGGCTGAGCAGTTCTTC. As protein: CASNTLGAEQFF.